The 32 T cell receptor beta chains in this list originate from one sample, sequenced in a study of spatial heterogeneity in lung cancer. Time point noted: sample taken at primary tumor resection. TCRdb redid the calling of the 5' RACE reads with MiXCR, one entry per CDR3 protein. Of 3,000 or so distinct CDR3 sequences listed, about a sixth are singletons. Whole-study findings and limits: Intratumoral expanded alpha and beta TCR counts were found to track tumor mutation counts.

These receptors' antigens are unknown. The sample here was lung tumor tissue, taken at surgery. All receptors come from a male donor with early-stage non-small cell lung cancer.

This clonotype occurred a few times. The CDR3 is CSAREPGGGQPQHF. CDR3 DNA: TGCAGTGCTAGAGAACCCGGGGGAGGACAGCCCCAGCATTTT. This chain connects TRBV20-1 to TRBJ1-5, with TRBD1 as a possible D gene (5 bases). Germline CDR1 reads DFQATT; CDR2 reads SNEGSKA (reference sequence). There are 14 residues in the CDR3. Trimming pared 0 bases from V and 7 bases from J, leaving 13 bases between.

This clonotype is deemed medium-sized. The rearrangement uses TRBV4-1 and TRBJ2-1; either TRBD1 or TRBD2 may supply D (5 bases each). Germline V gene data show CDR1 as MGHRA and CDR2 as YSYEKL. Trimming shortened V by 4 bases and J by 5 bases, and 12 bases separated the two germline ends. The CDR3 runs 14 residues. This CDR3 is CASSRQLGDNEQFF. DNA for the CDR3: TGCGCCAGCAGCCGACAACTAGGGGACAATGAGCAGTTCTTC.

This rearrangement joins TRBV20-1 to TRBJ1-6; D ambiguous. Trimming pared 0 bases from V and 6 bases from J, leaving 9 bases between. The CDR3 totals 14 residues. Germline V gene lookup returns CDR1 DFQATT and CDR2 SNEGSKA (reference sequence). The CDR3 region has the DNA TGCAGTGCTAGAGATCTAGGGAGTAATTCACCCCTCCACTTT. It is translated as CSARDLGSNSPLHF.

This clonotype was picked up a small number of times. The CDR3 DNA follows: TGTGCCAGCAGAATACCGGGACGGAGGATTTATGGCTACACCTTC. Translation gives CASRIPGRRIYGYTF. The V and J genes are TRBV28 and TRBJ1-2; D is perhaps TRBD1 (5 bases). Germline V gives CDR1 MDHEN, CDR2 SYDVKM. With 6 bases removed from V and 5 bases from J, the gap between germline ends came to 19 bases. The CDR3 sequence is 15 residues long.

The CDR3 DNA is TGCAGTGCTAGGGGGGTGCGTGGGCAGGGTTCGAACACTGAAGCTTTCTTT. Protein product: CSARGVRGQGSNTEAFF. V and J are TRBV20-1 and TRBJ1-1, with D perhaps TRBD1 (5 bases). The CDR3 has 17 residues. Germline assignment: CDR1 DFQATT and CDR2 SNEGSKA (reference sequence). Trimming cost V 3 bases and J 1 base, with 21 bases left between them.

The CDR3 DNA follows: TGTGCCAGCAGCGTGGGGAGCGACAGGGCCCCCCAGTATTTT. It specifies CASSVGSDRAPQYF. The chain links TRBV7-9 to TRBJ2-3, with 7 bases that match TRBD1. The CDR3 has 14 residues. CDR1 is SEHNR, CDR2 FQNEAQ, per germline (reference sequence). Losses at the gene ends were 5 bases for V and 12 bases for J; bases not matched to a gene: 14.

This clonotype is classed as medium-sized. The CDR3 loop reads CSARDDENTGELFF. CDR3 bases: TGCAGTGCTAGAGATGATGAGAACACCGGGGAGCTGTTTTTT. The chain couples TRBV20-1 to TRBJ2-2, with D uncertain. Trimming removed 0 bases from V and 1 base from J, with 6 bases in between. CDR3 length equals 14 residues. CDR1 is DFQATT and CDR2 is SNEGSKA in the germline V gene (reference sequence).

This clonotype qualifies as medium-sized (0.01 to 0.1%). The V call is TRBV7-2, the J call TRBJ2-7, with TRBD2 matching over 9 bases. CDR1 and CDR2 from the germline V gene are SGHTA and FQGNSA. The CDR3 runs 15 residues. J was trimmed by 3 bases and V by 4 bases; bases with no gene match: 7. The DNA for the CDR3 is TGTGCCAGCAGCTCCCGGGTAGCGGGAGACTACGAGCAGTACTTC. Amino acids: CASSSRVAGDYEQYF.

By share of the sample, this clonotype is medium-sized. The V and J genes are TRBV28 and TRBJ2-3, with 7 bases matching TRBD2. Per the germline V gene, CDR1 is MDHEN and CDR2 is SYDVKM. This CDR3 spans 17 amino acids. Losses at the gene ends were 6 bases for V and 3 bases for J; bases not matched to a gene: 15. CDR3 sequence reads: CASSSLPGGGGTDTQYF. The CDR3 coding sequence is TGTGCCAGCAGCTCTCTACCCGGTGGGGGGGGAACAGATACGCAGTATTTT.

The J gene is TRBJ2-3, the V gene TRBV5-1; 10 positions match TRBD2. Germline lookup yields CDR1 SGHRS and CDR2 YFSETQ. The V gene end was trimmed by 5 bases and the J gene end by 0 bases; junction bases not matched to a gene: 6. The CDR3 is 16 residues long. The CDR3 sequence: CASSPPGLASTDTQYF. The DNA for the CDR3 is TGCGCCAGCAGTCCCCCGGGACTAGCGAGCACAGATACGCAGTATTTT.

There are a few counts of this clonotype. The chain links TRBV11-2 to TRBJ2-6; TRBD1 matches 7 bases. V trimming: 3 bases; J trimming: 2 bases; junction bases outside the gene matches: 1. Germline V lookup: CDR1 SGHAT, CDR2 FQNNGV. CDR3 size: 15 residues. The CDR3 spells CASSFDRAGANVLTF. The DNA for the CDR3 is TGTGCCAGCAGCTTTGACAGGGCTGGGGCCAACGTCCTGACTTTC.

The chain employs TRBV24-1 and TRBJ2-1, with D uncertain. The germline CDR1 and CDR2 sequences are KGHDR and SFDVKD. The CDR3 runs 13 residues. V was trimmed by 2 bases and J by 8 bases, leaving 9 bases between them. The CDR3 DNA follows: TGTGCCACCAGTGATTCCCAGACCTATGAGCAGTTCTTC. Amino acid sequence: CATSDSQTYEQFF.

Judged by abundance, this clonotype is medium-sized (0.01 to 0.1%). This sequence joins TRBV30 and TRBJ2-3, with a tentative D call TRBD2 (6 bases). This CDR3 is 14 amino acids long. Trimming pared 7 bases from V and 5 bases from J, leaving 19 bases between. Per germline, CDR1 GTSNPN and CDR2 SVGIG (reference sequence). The CDR3 nucleotides are TGTGCCTTCCCCCCCTCACCGGGGGTAGATACGCAGTATTTT. It specifies CAFPPSPGVDTQYF.

In this sample, this clonotype is medium-sized. The V gene is TRBV19, the J gene TRBJ2-5, with a weak D call TRBD1 (6 bases). This CDR3 has 16 residues. V was trimmed by 3 bases and J by 4 bases, leaving 18 bases between them. CDR1 is LNHDA and CDR2 is SQIVND in the germline V gene (reference sequence). CDR3 residues: CASSIATRQARETQYF. In nucleotides, the CDR3 is TGTGCCAGTAGTATTGCGACGAGACAGGCGAGAGAGACCCAGTACTTC.

This clonotype was seen more than once but under ten times. The V call is TRBV11-2, the J call TRBJ2-1, with 12 bases that match TRBD2. The germline V gene has CDR1 SGHAT and CDR2 FQNNGV. V was pared by 6 bases and J by 4 bases, with 7 bases of the junction left unmatched. The CDR3 is made up of 16 amino acids. DNA of the CDR3: TGTGCCAGCAGGCTAGCGGGGGGGCCCTCATACAATGAGCAGTTCTTC. Translation: CASRLAGGPSYNEQFF.

Sample share makes this clonotype large. The chain uses TRBV27 and TRBJ2-1; either TRBD1 or TRBD2 may supply D (5 bases each). This CDR3 contains 15 residues. CDR1 and CDR2 (germline): MNHEY, SMNVEV (reference sequence). Trimming removed 7 bases at V and 7 bases at J, with 20 bases between. DNA of the CDR3: TGTGCCAGCACTCCCCTCTTGGGGGAACCAAATGAGCAGTTCTTC. This encodes CASTPLLGEPNEQFF.

This clonotype has a handful of counts. This rearrangement joins TRBV28 to TRBJ2-5, with D possibly TRBD1 on 6 matching bases. V lost 2 bases and J lost 0, with 13 bases in between. The CDR3 contains 16 residues. CDR1 is MDHEN and CDR2 is SYDVKM in the germline V gene. The CDR3 nucleotides are TGTGCCAGCAGTTTAGATCCCCGGGACAACCAAGAGACCCAGTACTTC. Protein: CASSLDPRDNQETQYF. Full variable domain (remainder filled in from reference TRBV28 and TRBJ2-5): DVKVTQSSRYLVKRTGEKVFLECVQDMDHENMFWYRQDPGLGLRLIYFSYDVKMKEKGDIPEGYSVSREKKERFSLILESASTNQTSMYLCASSLDPRDNQETQYFGPGTRLLVL.

This clonotype was detected only a few times. The chain employs TRBV2 and TRBJ2-1, with D hard to call. V shed 7 bases and J shed 0 bases, with 10 bases lying between them. Germline CDR1 reads SNHLY; CDR2 reads FYNNEI. The CDR3 runs 14 residues. The CDR3 nucleotides are TGTGCCAGCATAGGTCCCAGCTCCTACAATGAGCAGTTCTTC. Its protein is CASIGPSSYNEQFF.

By proportion, this clonotype is medium-sized (0.01 to 0.1%). J is TRBJ1-4 and V is TRBV20-1, with 9 bases fitting TRBD1. Germline V gene data show CDR1 as DFQATT and CDR2 as SNEGSKA (reference sequence). There are 14 residues in the CDR3. Trimming at V came to 6 bases and at J to 8 bases, leaving 10 bases not matched to a gene. In nucleotides, the CDR3 is TGCAGTGCCCCCTGGTGGGACAGGGCGGAAAAACTGTTTTTT. Encoded protein: CSAPWWDRAEKLFF.

The chain is built from TRBV4-2 and TRBJ2-3, with 7 bases lining up with TRBD2. Germline assignment: CDR1 LGHNA and CDR2 YNFKEQ. The CDR3 extends over 14 amino acids. V dropped 2 bases and J dropped 4; count of bases not matched to a gene: 3. The CDR3 nucleotides are TGTGCCAGCAGCCAAAGGCTAGCGGCAGATACGCAGTATTTT. This codes for CASSQRLAADTQYF.

By its share, this clonotype is medium-sized. This chain uses TRBV13 with TRBJ2-1; 7 bases line up with TRBD2. After removal of 5 bases from V and 3 bases from J, the junction contained 10 bases not matched to a gene. From germline, CDR1 is PRHDT and CDR2 FYEKMQ (reference sequence). The length of the CDR3 is 16 residues. The CDR3 DNA reads as TGTGCCAGCAGCCCGCGTGGGCTAGCGGACTACAATGAGCAGTTCTTC. Residues: CASSPRGLADYNEQFF.

J is TRBJ1-6 and V is TRBV12-3 or TRBV12-4; the D gene is possibly TRBD1 (5 bases). The CDR3 contains 15 residues. V dropped 6 bases and J dropped 6 bases, with 15 bases sitting between them. The CDR3, as DNA: TGTGCCAGCAGCTCCCGAGGGGCCGGTAATTCACCCCTCCACTTT. This translates into CASSSRGAGNSPLHF.

By share, this clonotype counts as medium-sized. The chain combines TRBV28 with TRBJ2-7, with a tentative D call TRBD2 (5 bases). Germline V gene lookup returns CDR1 MDHEN and CDR2 SYDVKM. The V gene lost 6 bases and the J gene lost 2 bases, with 11 bases spanning the gap. The CDR3 length is 13 residues. The CDR3 bases are TGTGCCAGCAGGCTTGGAGGAGCCTACGAGCAGTACTTC. As protein: CASRLGGAYEQYF. Full variable domain (rest looked up from reference TRBV28 and TRBJ2-7): DVKVTQSSRYLVKRTGEKVFLECVQDMDHENMFWYRQDPGLGLRLIYFSYDVKMKEKGDIPEGYSVSREKKERFSLILESASTNQTSMYLCASRLGGAYEQYFGPGTRLTVT.

The chain links TRBV20-1 to TRBJ2-7; 7 bases fit TRBD1. Germline CDR1 DFQATT, CDR2 SNEGSKA (reference sequence). The CDR3 is 15 residues long. Trimming took 3 bases from V and 0 from J; bases not matched to a gene: 8. CDR3 nucleotide sequence: TGCAGTGCTAGGGAGCCGGGACAGATCTCCTACGAGCAGTACTTC. Protein product: CSAREPGQISYEQYF.

By sample fraction, this clonotype is large (0.1 to 1%). The rearrangement joins TRBV2 to TRBJ2-5, with 8 bases identical to TRBD1. V shed 1 base and J 4 bases; nucleotides not matched to a gene: 5. The CDR3 loop spans 15 amino acids. Germline V CDR1 and CDR2: SNHLY, FYNNEI. The CDR3 loop is CASSEDRDRRETQYF. The CDR3, as DNA: TGTGCCAGCAGTGAAGATAGGGACAGGCGAGAGACCCAGTACTTC.

This clonotype is medium-sized within its sample. This chain joins TRBV6-5 and TRBJ1-2; D not certain. Deletions cut 7 bases from V and 9 bases from J, with 18 bases between. Per germline, CDR1 MNHEY and CDR2 SVGAGI. This CDR3 contains 13 residues. CDR3 nucleotides: TGTGCCAGCACCCCATTGGACGGACTTCGCTACACCTTC. This encodes CASTPLDGLRYTF.

The CDR3 loop reads CASSLYRVGTGELFF. DNA for the CDR3: TGTGCCAGCAGTTTATACAGGGTAGGCACCGGGGAGCTGTTTTTT. This sequence joins TRBV27 and TRBJ2-2; D is possibly TRBD1 (6 bases). This CDR3 spans 15 amino acids. Between the trimmed V and J ends, which lost 1 base and 4 bases, there was a span of 10 bases. CDR1 is MNHEY, CDR2 SMNVEV, per germline (reference sequence).

This clonotype is large in the sample. The chain couples TRBV6-5 to TRBJ1-1; D is undetermined. V shed 2 bases and J shed 0 bases, with 7 bases lying between them. The CDR3 contains 14 residues. CDR1 MNHEY and CDR2 SVGAGI come from the germline V gene. The CDR3 region has the DNA TGTGCCAGCAGTTACGGCGGTTTGAACACTGAAGCTTTCTTT. It translates to CASSYGGLNTEAFF.

V usage is TRBV10-1 and J usage is TRBJ2-3; 7 bases fit TRBD2. Germline V gene sequence: CDR1 WNHNN, CDR2 SYGVQD (reference sequence). Trimming at V came to 4 bases and at J to 6 bases, leaving 13 bases not matched to a gene. This CDR3 has 16 residues. This CDR3 is CASSGSLAEQRDTQYF. For the CDR3, the DNA is TGCGCCAGCAGTGGCAGTCTAGCGGAGCAGAGGGATACGCAGTATTTT.

The chain uses TRBV10-2 and TRBJ1-1; 9 bases map to TRBD1. J lost 13 bases, V lost 8 bases, and 17 bases had no gene match. This CDR3 spans 14 amino acids. Germline V lookup: CDR1 WSHSY, CDR2 SAAADI. CDR3 coding DNA: TGCGCCAGCTCGGAGGGACAGGGCCGGCCCGCCGTTTTCTTT. Amino acids: CASSEGQGRPAVFF.

The V gene is TRBV10-3, the J gene TRBJ2-5, with TRBD2 matching over 12 bases. Germline V gives CDR1 ENHRY, CDR2 SYGVKD. The V and J ends lost 4 bases and 4 bases, in that order; junction bases with no gene match: 4. This CDR3 contains 15 residues. In nucleotides, the CDR3 is TGTGCCATCAGTGGGACTAGCGGGACGGGAGAGACCCAGTACTTC. Protein: CAISGTSGTGETQYF.

In its sample, this clonotype was seen a few times. The V and J genes are TRBV27 and TRBJ1-3; no definite D call. V was cut by 3 bases and J by 4 bases, with 16 bases left in between. Germline CDR1 is MNHEY and CDR2 is SMNVEV (reference sequence). The CDR3 consists of 16 residues. The CDR3 spells CASSFSFWVFGNTIYF. CDR3 coding DNA: TGTGCCAGCAGTTTTTCGTTCTGGGTTTTCGGAAACACCATATATTTT.